A selection of T cell receptor beta chains follows, all from one sample in a study of Tregs in tolerant kidney transplant recipients. The method was immunoSEQ multiplex PCR; TCRdb's version includes in-frame clones alone and lacks a portion of them. The sample lists some 70,000 clones, 84% occurring once. The material sequenced was CD4+ T cells from blood. The receptors were sampled from a human donor in good health. Each CDR3 is given with its conserved first and last residue. D genes are given only for firm matches. The size of a clone is reported for some rows only, either as once, few or many, or as a class for expanded clones.

abundance	d_gene	v_gene	j_gene	CDR3nt	CDR3aa
NA	TRBD1	TRBV9	TRBJ2-5	TGTGCCAGCAGCGTAGCCCATGGACAGGGATGGTTGGAGACCCAGTACTTC	CASSVAHGQGWLETQYF
NA	NA	TRBV5-1	TRBJ1-1	TGCGCCAGCACGGGGGAGGGATCTGAAGCTTTCTTT	CASTGEGSEAFF
NA	NA	TRBV10-3	TRBJ2-5	TGTGCCATCAGTGAAGGGGGGGGAGAGACCCAGTACTTC	CAISEGGGETQYF
once	NA	TRBV7-8	TRBJ2-7	TGTGCCAGCAGCTTTTCGTCCTCCTACGAGCAGTACTTC	CASSFSSSYEQYF
NA	TRBD2	TRBV11-3	TRBJ2-7	TGTGCCAGTGGGACTAGGAGCTCCTACGAGCAGTACTTC	CASGTRSSYEQYF
NA	TRBD1	TRBV7-2	TRBJ2-3	TGTGCCAGCAGCTGGGACAGAAAAAAGGTGTATTTT	CASSWDRKKVYF
NA	NA	TRBV7-2	TRBJ2-3	TGTGCCAGCAGCTTAATGTGGGATACGCAGTATTTT	CASSLMWDTQYF
NA	TRBD2	TRBV4-1	TRBJ2-3	TGCGCCAGCAGCCAAGAACTGGCTAGCGGGAGTACCACAGATACGCAGTATTTT	CASSQELASGSTTDTQYF
NA	NA	TRBV6-5	TRBJ1-5	TGTGCCAGCAGTGATGTCAAAACGTCCCAGCATTTT	CASSDVKTSQHF
NA	NA	TRBV7-8	TRBJ1-2	TGTGCCAGCAGCCCCGCGGGGGACTATGGCTACACCTTC	CASSPAGDYGYTF
NA	NA	TRBV7-2	TRBJ1-1	TGTGCCAGCAGCTTATTAGGGAGGCTGGCTGAAGCTTTCTTT	CASSLLGRLAEAFF
once	NA	TRBV18	TRBJ2-3	TGTGCCAGCTCTCCCGGACTAACAGATACGCAGTATTTT	CASSPGLTDTQYF
NA	TRBD2	TRBV5-1	TRBJ2-7	TGCGCCAGCCAAGCGGGAGGGGACTACGAGCAGTACTTC	CASQAGGDYEQYF
NA	NA	TRBV10-3	TRBJ1-2	TGTGCCATCAGTGGGGGTCCTAACTATGGCTACACCTTC	CAISGGPNYGYTF
NA	NA	TRBV5-1	TRBJ2-5	TGCGCCAGCAGCTTGGAGGGCTTATCGTACCAAGAGACCCAGTACTTC	CASSLEGLSYQETQYF
NA	TRBD2	TRBV6-4	TRBJ2-5	TGTGCCAGCAGTGAAGGGACTAGCGATCCTACTAAAGAGACCCAGTACTTC	CASSEGTSDPTKETQYF
NA	TRBD1	TRBV4-2	TRBJ1-2	TGTGCCAGCAGCACGACAGGGGATAGGGGCTATGGCTACACCTTC	CASSTTGDRGYGYTF
NA	NA	TRBV18	TRBJ1-1	TGTGCCAGCTCACCGGGGTCGGGGGGGAGTGAAGCTTTCTTT	CASSPGSGGSEAFF
NA	NA	TRBV9	TRBJ1-5	TGTGCCAGCAGCGTAGCTCCCGGGCAGAATCAGCCCCAGCATTTT	CASSVAPGQNQPQHF
NA	NA	TRBV4-2	TRBJ2-3	TGTGCCAGCAGCCAAGATAGGGGCAGCCAGGGTCCAGATACGCAGTATTTT	CASSQDRGSQGPDTQYF
NA	NA	TRBV7-9	TRBJ2-3	TGTGCCAGCAGCCTCCGGACTAGCACAGATACGCAGTATTTT	CASSLRTSTDTQYF
NA	NA	TRBV7-8	TRBJ2-3	TGTGCCAGCAGCTTAACAGGCACAGATACGCAGTATTTT	CASSLTGTDTQYF
NA	TRBD1	TRBV10-3	TRBJ1-1	TGTTCCCATCAGAGGGTCCGGGACAGGGTGACTGAAGCTTTCTTT	CSHQRVRDRVTEAFF
NA	NA	TRBV6-5	TRBJ1-2	TGTGCCAGCAGAACAGGACTCTCGTCCTACACCTTC	CASRTGLSSYTF
NA	NA	TRBV27	TRBJ1-2	TGTGCCAGCAGTTTACGACCTCCTGTAGTGGCCGCGGATGGCTACACCTTC	CASSLRPPVVAADGYTF
once	TRBD1	TRBV5-6	TRBJ2-3	TGTGCCAGCAGCTTAACACAGGGGGCAGATACGCAGTATTTT	CASSLTQGADTQYF